One and the same sample provided the 20 T cell receptor beta chains below, sequenced in a study of blood T cell repertoires in COVID-19. The repertoire was sequenced with immunoSEQ multiplex PCR; TCRdb's copy has only in-frame clones and lacks some. The table has 150,000 or so clones, roughly 90% seen once. Sequencing used peripheral blood. These receptors originate from a man between 18 and 35 years old with acute or convalescent COVID-19.

The V and J genes are TRBV4-2 and TRBJ2-1; TRBD2 aligns across 8 bases. Germline loops: CDR1 LGHNA, CDR2 YNFKEQ. Trimming took 5 bases from V and 0 from J; bases not matched to a gene: 3. The CDR3 runs 15 residues. CDR3 coding DNA: TGTGCCAGCAGCTCAAGCGGGAGCTCCTACAATGAGCAGTTCTTC. Encoded protein: CASSSSGSSYNEQFF.

This clone was observed a single time. The chain recombines TRBV4-1 with TRBJ2-5, with TRBD1 matching 10 bases. With 5 bases clipped from V and 3 bases from J, the junction kept 6 bases outside the gene matches. The CDR3 contains 15 residues. Looked up from germline, CDR1 is MGHRA and CDR2 is YSYEKL. The CDR3 sequence: CASSSPTGGEETQYF. CDR3 in DNA: TGCGCCAGCAGCTCCCCGACAGGGGGCGAAGAGACCCAGTACTTC.

The J gene is TRBJ1-3, the V gene TRBV19, with 9 bases aligning to TRBD1. Germline V lookup: CDR1 LNHDA, CDR2 SQIVND (reference sequence). The CDR3 length is 14 residues. V trimming: 4 bases; J trimming: 8 bases; junction bases outside the gene matches: 6. The CDR3 DNA reads TGTGCCAGTAGTACCCTGGACAGGGGAGACACCATATATTTT. This sequence encodes CASSTLDRGDTIYF.

The sample holds one count of this clone. This same CDR3 is encoded by further DNA sequences in the sample. The genes are TRBV12-3 or TRBV12-4 and TRBJ2-7; a weak D match, TRBD1 (6 bases). The V end lost 6 bases, the J end lost 4 bases, and 13 bases lay between the germline ends. The CDR3 runs 13 residues. The CDR3 spells CASRDQGQYEQYF. CDR3 coding DNA: TGTGCCAGCAGGGACCAAGGACAGTACGAGCAGTACTTC.

This sequence joins TRBV12-5 and TRBJ2-7; D is possibly TRBD2 (6 bases). Germline lookup yields CDR1 LGHNT and CDR2 FRNRAP. The CDR3 is made up of 14 amino acids. The ends were cut back, 0 bases at V and 9 bases at J, with 15 bases in the middle. CDR3 sequence: CASGLVRGTLSQYF. The CDR3 coding sequence is TGTGCTAGTGGTTTGGTGCGCGGGACGCTATCGCAGTACTTC.

The chain employs TRBV7-9 and TRBJ1-2; 8 nucleotides align to TRBD1. CDR1 is SEHNR, CDR2 FQNEAQ, per germline (reference sequence). V shed 1 base and J 4 bases; nucleotides not matched to a gene: 8. This CDR3 contains 16 residues. CDR3 protein: CASSLVGTGLPYGYTF. CDR3 sequence (DNA): TGTGCCAGCAGCTTAGTGGGGACAGGTTTGCCCTATGGCTACACCTTC.

This clone appeared once. The chain combines TRBV7-2 with TRBJ2-2; D perhaps matches TRBD2 (7 bases). CDR1 and CDR2 (germline): SGHTA, FQGNSA. The CDR3 runs 17 residues. The V end was cut by 0 bases, the J end by 0 bases, with 11 bases between. DNA of the CDR3: TGTGCCAGCAGCTTAGCGCGGGGGCGCGCGAACACCGGGGAGCTGTTTTTT. Residues: CASSLARGRANTGELFF.

The CDR3 bases are TGTGCCAGCAGTTTCGGCAGGGAAGAGACCCAGTACTTC. It specifies CASSFGREETQYF. The chain carries TRBV28 and TRBJ2-5, with D perhaps matching TRBD1 (5 bases). V was pared by 3 bases and J by 3 bases, with 8 bases between. The V gene's germline CDR1 is MDHEN and CDR2 SYDVKM. This CDR3 contains 13 residues.

The CDR3 spells CASSPPGRPGSEKLFF. The DNA of the CDR3 is TGTGCCAGCAGTCCCCCTGGGCGTCCCGGGAGTGAAAAACTGTTTTTT. V gene TRBV25-1 combines with J gene TRBJ1-4, with unresolved D. This CDR3 comprises 16 residues. Germline lookup yields CDR1 MGHDK and CDR2 SYGVNS. Trimming took off 5 bases at V and 7 bases at J, with 20 bases between the two ends.

The gene calls are TRBV7-9 and TRBJ1-4; D perhaps matches TRBD1 (5 bases). The germline CDR1 and CDR2 sequences are SEHNR and FQNEAQ (reference sequence). The CDR3 has 14 residues. V was clipped by 3 bases and J by 4 bases, with 9 bases between them. The CDR3 bases are TGTGCCAGCAGCTTCGACAGAAGTAATGAAAAACTGTTTTTT. It specifies CASSFDRSNEKLFF.

Worth noting for this clone: One end of the junction fails to match germline, which may point to a read error. This rearrangement joins TRBV11-2 to TRBJ2-1; no clear D. Germline V gene lookup returns CDR1 SGHAT and CDR2 FQNNGV. CDR3 length: 13 residues. CDR3 DNA: TGTGCCAGCACCTTATCTGGCTCCAATGAGCAGTTCTTC. It encodes CASTLSGSNEQFF.

Points on this clone: The sample contains more than one DNA sequence encoding this CDR3. V is TRBV18 and J is TRBJ2-3; TRBD2 aligns across 7 bases. V dropped 0 bases and J dropped 0; count of bases not matched to a gene: 0. The CDR3 length is 15 residues. CDR1 is KGHSH and CDR2 is LQKENI in the germline V gene. CDR3 sequence: CASSPPGGSTDTQYF. As DNA, the CDR3 is TGTGCCAGCTCACCACCGGGAGGGAGCACAGATACGCAGTATTTT.

The V and J genes are TRBV5-1 and TRBJ1-5; D ambiguous. Trimming removed 2 bases from V and 1 base from J, with 7 bases in between. The CDR3 is 14 amino acids. Germline V gene sequence: CDR1 SGHRS, CDR2 YFSETQ. CDR3 DNA sequence: TGCGCCAGCAGCTTAGGAGGGAGCAATCAGCCCCAGCATTTT. Protein sequence: CASSLGGSNQPQHF.

As to this clone: The same CDR3 is also encoded by other DNA sequences in this sample. The rearrangement joins TRBV24-1 to TRBJ1-2, with 9 bases aligning to TRBD1. Per the germline V gene, CDR1 is KGHDR and CDR2 is SFDVKD. The CDR3 sequence is 14 residues long. The J segment lost 8 bases and the V segment lost 4 bases, leaving 7 bases of the junction unmatched. DNA of the CDR3: TGTGCCACCAGTGACCCGGGACAGGGTGGAGGCTACACCTTC. This codes for CATSDPGQGGGYTF.

The chain is built from TRBV7-2 and TRBJ2-1, with 11 positions matching TRBD2. This CDR3 contains 15 residues. Germline V gives CDR1 SGHTA, CDR2 FQGNSA. The J segment lost 8 bases and the V segment lost 2 bases, leaving 5 bases of the junction unmatched. The CDR3 DNA reads TGTGCCAGCAGCTTATTTAGCGGGGGGGCGGATGAGCAGTTCTTC. It translates to CASSLFSGGADEQFF.

This chain connects TRBV19 to TRBJ1-2, with 8 nucleotides matching TRBD1. This CDR3 has 12 amino acids. J gave up 4 bases and V 11 bases, and 6 bases lay outside the gene matches. Per the germline V gene, CDR1 is LNHDA and CDR2 is SQIVND (reference sequence). CDR3 protein: CAVTGDFYGYTF. In DNA, the CDR3 is TGTGCCGTGACAGGGGATTTCTATGGCTACACCTTC. Complete variable domain (other parts from reference TRBV19 and TRBJ1-2): DGGITQSPKYLFRKEGQNVTLSCEQNLNHDAMYWYRQDPGQGLRLIYYSQIVNDFQKGDIAEGYSVSREKKESFPLTVTSAQKNPTAFYLCAVTGDFYGYTFGSGTRLTVV.

This sequence joins TRBV27 and TRBJ1-3; perhaps TRBD1 as D (6 bases). The CDR3 consists of 15 residues. The germline CDR1 and CDR2 sequences are MNHEY and SMNVEV (reference sequence). V lost 8 bases, J lost 0 bases, and 14 bases lay in between. CDR3 sequence: CASRGHPSSGNTIYF. For the CDR3, the DNA is TGTGCCAGCCGGGGACACCCGAGCTCTGGAAACACCATATATTTT.

V usage is TRBV7-6 and J usage is TRBJ2-5; 8 bases align to TRBD1. This CDR3 has 19 residues. In germline, CDR1 is SGHVS, CDR2 FNYEAQ. V dropped 0 bases and J dropped 5; count of bases not matched to a gene: 17. CDR3 nucleotide sequence: TGTGCCAGCAGCTTAGCGGCCCAAGGGAACAGGGGGAGGCGGGAGACCCAGTACTTC. This encodes CASSLAAQGNRGRRETQYF.

This clone was found once. In DNA, the CDR3 is TGCGCCAGCAGCCCATGGAAGGGGGCGATTAGCTCCTACGAGCAGTACTTC. This encodes CASSPWKGAISSYEQYF. This chain uses TRBV5-1 with TRBJ2-7, with TRBD1 matching over 7 bases. The CDR3 has 17 amino acids. The germline V gene has CDR1 SGHRS and CDR2 YFSETQ. V gave up 4 bases and J gave up 0 bases; unmatched junction bases: 13.

The CDR3 region has the DNA TGTGCCTGGGGACTAGCGGGAGGGAATGAGCAGTTCTTC. It specifies CAWGLAGGNEQFF. This rearrangement joins TRBV30 to TRBJ2-1, with 15 bases that match TRBD2. The CDR3 is 13 amino acids. Per germline, CDR1 GTSNPN and CDR2 SVGIG (reference sequence). V shed 5 bases, J shed 7 bases, and the junction held 0 bases outside the gene matches.